These 5 T cell receptor beta chains came from one sample sequenced in a study of blood T cell repertoires in COVID-19. Only in-frame clones appear in the TCRdb table, and some are missing; sequencing was by immunoSEQ multiplex PCR. The table lists about 100,000 clones, about 90% of them singletons, with 5% in the top ten. Sequencing was done on a sample of peripheral blood. The receptors come from a human donor in a cohort sampled during active COVID-19.

This clone was counted at least ten times. This chain connects TRBV7-9 to TRBJ2-1; 12 nucleotides align to TRBD2. The germline V gene encodes CDR1 SEHNR and CDR2 FQNEAQ (reference sequence). With V trimmed by 3 bases and J by 8 bases, 5 bases remained unmatched. This CDR3 spans 15 amino acids. The CDR3 reads CASSFLAGGPDEQFF. The CDR3 DNA is TGTGCCAGCAGCTTCCTAGCGGGAGGGCCAGATGAGCAGTTCTTC.

The CDR3 here is CASSPDRGRLYF. The CDR3 bases are TGTGCCAGTAGTCCGGACAGGGGGCGCCTGTACTTC. The chain joins TRBV19 to TRBJ2-7, with 11 bases identical to TRBD1. The CDR3 extends over 12 amino acids. V dropped 5 bases and J dropped 12; count of bases not matched to a gene: 6. CDR1 and CDR2 (germline): LNHDA, SQIVND (reference sequence).

The chain recombines TRBV20-1 with TRBJ2-3; the D gene is possibly TRBD2 (6 bases). This CDR3 contains 15 residues. With 3 bases removed from V and 4 bases from J, the gap between germline ends came to 17 bases. Germline V gene lookup returns CDR1 DFQATT and CDR2 SNEGSKA (reference sequence). CDR3 sequence (DNA): TGCAGTGCTAGTCCTTCTGGGGGACTCCCAGATACGCAGTATTTT. It is translated as CSASPSGGLPDTQYF.

About this clone itself: The sample holds other DNA sequences that translate to the same CDR3. The chain recombines TRBV10-3 with TRBJ1-1; 8 bases are a match to TRBD1. The germline V gene has CDR1 ENHRY and CDR2 SYGVKD. After removal of 0 bases from V and 0 bases from J, the junction contained 0 bases not matched to a gene. CDR3 length: 15 residues. The CDR3 region is CAISESTGVNTEAFF. The DNA for the CDR3 is TGTGCCATCAGTGAGTCGACAGGGGTGAACACTGAAGCTTTCTTT.

This clone was counted a single time. The gene calls are TRBV14 and TRBJ2-3, with 8 bases fitting TRBD2. J was trimmed by 0 bases and V by 4 bases; bases with no gene match: 6. This CDR3 has 16 amino acids. Germline V gene data show CDR1 as SGHDN and CDR2 as FVKESK. The CDR3 bases are TGTGCCAGCAGCCCGACTAGCGCCACTAGCACAGATACGCAGTATTTT. Encoded protein: CASSPTSATSTDTQYF.